Detailed here is one TCR beta chain. The data stem from a study of blood T cells in healthy people across ages. This CDR3 is 14 amino acids long. The J segment lost 5 bases and the V segment lost 7 bases, leaving 7 bases of the junction unmatched. Per germline, CDR1 SNHLY and CDR2 FYNNEI. A second PCR of roughly 7 to 11 cycles used a sample-barcoded 5' primer and a J-beta primer mix. TCRdb independently ran MiXCR on the 5' RACE reads; one entry per CDR3 protein. Counted here are 750,000 to 1,000,000 distinct CDR3 sequences, about 27% occurring once; the ten biggest clones make up approximately 10%. This sample was also put to use in a study of T cells of mothers and their children.

This TCR was recovered from a woman aged 40 to 50 in good health. The specimen sequenced was blood. The chain carries TRBV2 and TRBJ2-4; 8 bases line up with TRBD1. The CDR3 loop reads CASMEQGAENIQYF. The CDR3 coding sequence is TGTGCCAGCATGGAGCAGGGGGCAGAAAACATTCAGTACTTC.